This T cell receptor beta chain is drawn from a study of T cells in Graves' hyperthyroidism and ophthalmopathy. Amplified TCR beta CDR3 regions derived from RNA transcripts. HTBI primers were employed in a first-round RT-PCR of the TCR CDR3. TCRdb passed the multiplex PCR reads through MiXCR, listing each CDR3 protein once. Counted here are roughly 160,000 distinct CDR3 sequences, just under 9.5% occurring once; the ten biggest clones make up around 20%. Germline CDR1 reads SGHTA; CDR2 reads FQGTGA. V was shortened by 0 bases and J by 3 bases, with 3 bases between the two germline ends. This CDR3 contains 13 residues. This clonotype was observed many times.

This TCR was sampled from a woman aged 18 to 35 with Graves' hyperthyroidism that later progressed to Graves' ophthalmopathy. The chain joins TRBV7-3 to TRBJ2-1; D gene uncertain. Sequencing was performed on blood. The CDR3 DNA sequence: TGTGCCAGCAGCTTAACTAGCTACAATGAGCAGTTCTTC. Translated, it gives CASSLTSYNEQFF.